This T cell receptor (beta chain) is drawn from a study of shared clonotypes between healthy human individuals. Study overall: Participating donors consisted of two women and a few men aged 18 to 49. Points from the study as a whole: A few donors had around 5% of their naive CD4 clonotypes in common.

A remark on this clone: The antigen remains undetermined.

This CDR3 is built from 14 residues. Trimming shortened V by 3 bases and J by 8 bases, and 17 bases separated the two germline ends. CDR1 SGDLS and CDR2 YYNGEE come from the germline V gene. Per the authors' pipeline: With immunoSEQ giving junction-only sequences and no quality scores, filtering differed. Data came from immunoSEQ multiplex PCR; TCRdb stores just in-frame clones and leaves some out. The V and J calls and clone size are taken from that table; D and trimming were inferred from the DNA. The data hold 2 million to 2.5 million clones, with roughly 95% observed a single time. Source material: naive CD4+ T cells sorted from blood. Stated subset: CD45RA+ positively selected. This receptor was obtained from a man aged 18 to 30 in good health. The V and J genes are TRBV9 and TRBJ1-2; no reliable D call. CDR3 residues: CASSEWREVEGYTF. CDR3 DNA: TGTGCCAGCAGCGAATGGAGGGAAGTGGAGGGCTACACCTTC.